This entry lists 6 T cell receptor beta chains sequenced from one sample in a study of cytomegalovirus exposure and HLA in healthy donors. Data came from immunoSEQ multiplex PCR; TCRdb stores just in-frame clones and leaves some out. Among about 130,000 clones listed, 85% to 90% were seen once. The specimen sequenced was PBMCs. All receptors derive from a woman aged 25 to 45 in good health and CMV-seropositive.

The V call is TRBV19, the J call TRBJ2-1, with 8 positions matching TRBD2. V gave up 5 bases and J gave up 2 bases; unmatched junction bases: 8. Looked up from germline, CDR1 is LNHDA and CDR2 is SQIVND (reference sequence). The CDR3 is 16 residues long. The CDR3 nucleotides read TGTGCCAGTAGTCAAAGGACGGGGGGGCCCTACAATGAGCAGTTCTTC. This encodes CASSQRTGGPYNEQFF.

Here the CDR3 reads CASSRGQYNQPQHF. The DNA for the CDR3 is TGTGCCAGCAGTAGGGGACAGTACAATCAGCCCCAGCATTTT. The V call is TRBV6-5, the J call TRBJ1-5, with 7 bases that match TRBD1. Trimming removed 5 bases from V and 3 bases from J; junction bases left unmatched: 4. CDR1 and CDR2 from the germline V gene are MNHEY and SVGAGI. The CDR3 runs to 14 residues.

This rearrangement joins TRBV4-1 to TRBJ2-1; TRBD2 might be the D (6 bases). CDR3 length equals 17 residues. Germline CDR1 is MGHRA and CDR2 is YSYEKL. V shed 0 bases and J shed 14 bases, with 26 bases lying between them. DNA of the CDR3: TGCGCCAGCAGCCAAGAACCGGGACTGGTGCTCCCGGAGGATGAGTTCTTC. Protein sequence: CASSQEPGLVLPEDEFF.

This clone was counted a few times. The V gene is TRBV5-1, the J gene TRBJ2-1; TRBD2 is a possible D gene (5 bases). The V end lost 5 bases, the J end lost 8 bases, and 17 bases lay between the germline ends. The CDR3 spans 14 residues. In germline, CDR1 is SGHRS, CDR2 YFSETQ. CDR3 loop: CASSLSPLSDEQFF. Here the CDR3 DNA reads TGCGCCAGCAGTTTGAGCCCGCTTAGCGATGAGCAGTTCTTC. The whole variable domain, filled in from reference TRBV5-1 and TRBJ2-1, reads KAGVTQTPRYLIKTRGQQVTLSCSPISGHRSVSWYQQTPGQGLQFLFEYFSETQRNKGNFPGRFSGRQFSNSRSEMNVSTLELGDSALYLCASSLSPLSDEQFFGPGTRLTVL.

The chain carries TRBV6-5 and TRBJ2-7; D is possibly TRBD2 (5 bases). Germline V CDR1 and CDR2: MNHEY, SVGAGI. The CDR3 loop spans 15 amino acids. Deletions cut 2 bases from V and 3 bases from J, with 14 bases between. CDR3 protein: CASSYTHDEGYEQYF. CDR3 in DNA: TGTGCCAGCAGTTACACCCACGATGAGGGCTACGAGCAGTACTTC.

As DNA, the CDR3 is TGCGCCAGCAGCTTACGAGGCCTCGACAGGCTAAGCACAGATACGCAGTATTTT. As protein: CASSLRGLDRLSTDTQYF. V gene TRBV5-1 combines with J gene TRBJ2-3, with D possibly matching TRBD1 (6 bases). The germline CDR1 and CDR2 sequences are SGHRS and YFSETQ. The V gene lost 2 bases and the J gene lost 0 bases, with 19 bases spanning the gap. The CDR3 runs to 18 residues.